Listed below are T cell receptor beta chains from one sample, sequenced in a study of Ad26.COV2.S vaccination and SARS-CoV-2 variants. Clones were read by immunoSEQ multiplex PCR, and TCRdb kept only the in-frame ones, dropping some. Of 400,000 to 450,000 clones in the sample, around nine tenths were seen once. The sample was peripheral blood, taken in a trial of Ad26.COV2.S vaccine versus placebo. These receptors were collected from a person aged 18 to 65 who received the Ad26.COV2.S COVID-19 vaccine or a placebo. Each CDR3 is given with its conserved first and last residue. Each record gives: clone size, V gene, J gene, D gene, CDR3 protein, CDR3 DNA. D genes are given only for firm matches. Clone size is given for some rows only: seen once, a few or many times, or a class if the clone is expanded.

NA	TRBV9	TRBJ2-1	TRBD1	CASSATGGIPSSEQFF	TGTGCCAGCAGCGCGACAGGGGGTATTCCTAGTAGTGAGCAGTTCTTC
once	TRBV4-3	TRBJ2-7	TRBD1	CASSHRTGDPYEQYF	TGCGCCAGCAGCCATAGGACAGGGGATCCCTACGAGCAGTACTTC
NA	TRBV19	TRBJ1-2	TRBD1	CATRETGFYGYTF	TGTGCCACCCGTGAGACAGGGTTCTATGGCTACACCTTC
NA	TRBV2	TRBJ1-5	NA	CASSDRAGNQPQHF	TGTGCCAGCAGTGATCGGGCCGGGAATCAGCCCCAGCATTTT
NA	TRBV9	TRBJ2-1	TRBD2	CASGGGSGSTNEQFF	TGTGCCAGCGGCGGGGGTAGCGGGAGTACAAATGAGCAGTTCTTC
NA	TRBV6-2/TRBV6-3	TRBJ1-6	NA	CASSYPRSPLHF	TGTGCCAGCAGTTACCCGCGGTCACCCCTCCACTTT
NA	TRBV30	TRBJ2-1	TRBD2	CAWSAAGPTGTSGNSEFF	TGTGCCTGGAGTGCCGCCGGTCCGACCGGGACTAGCGGGAACTCGGAGTTCTTC
NA	TRBV4-1	TRBJ2-1	TRBD2	CASSRGTSGSYNEQFF	TGCGCCAGCAGCCGGGGGACTAGCGGGAGCTACAATGAGCAGTTCTTC
NA	TRBV7-2	TRBJ2-7	NA	CASSFGRLTYEQYF	TGTGCCAGCAGCTTCGGCAGGCTTACCTACGAGCAGTACTTC
NA	TRBV7-9	TRBJ1-6	NA	CASSLQDSPLHF	TGTGCCAGCAGCTTACAGGATTCACCCCTCCACTTT
NA	TRBV27	TRBJ2-3	NA	CASSIDRTQYF	TGTGCCAGCAGTATCGATAGGACGCAGTATTTT
NA	TRBV29-1	TRBJ2-5	TRBD1	CSVEGQGVDGTQYF	TGCAGCGTTGAAGGACAGGGCGTTGATGGGACCCAGTACTTC
NA	TRBV15	TRBJ2-1	NA	CATSTIRGDTGSYNEQFF	TGTGCCACCAGCACCATCCGAGGGGACACGGGGTCCTACAATGAGCAGTTCTTC
NA	TRBV18	TRBJ2-1	TRBD2	CASSPPGLGPGNEQFF	TGTGCCAGCTCACCTCCGGGACTAGGCCCAGGAAATGAGCAGTTCTTC
NA	TRBV20-1	TRBJ2-7	NA	CSASSTGGYEQYF	TGCAGTGCTAGTTCGACGGGCGGCTACGAGCAGTACTTC
NA	TRBV30	TRBJ2-6	NA	CAWSVLMSGANVLTF	TGTGCCTGGAGTGTACTGATGTCTGGGGCCAACGTCCTGACTTTC
few	TRBV9	TRBJ1-1	NA	CASSASGQSEAFF	TGTGCCAGCAGCGCCTCCGGACAATCTGAAGCTTTCTTT
NA	TRBV2	TRBJ2-1	NA	CASSAFDRYNEQFF	TGTGCCAGCAGTGCATTTGACAGGTACAATGAGCAGTTCTTC
few	TRBV10-3	TRBJ1-1	NA	CASKARMEAEAFF	TGTGCCAGTAAAGCACGGATGGAGGCTGAAGCTTTCTTT
NA	TRBV11-3	TRBJ2-1	TRBD2	CASSTGTSGSYNEQFF	TGTGCCAGCAGCACCGGGACTAGCGGCTCCTACAATGAGCAGTTCTTC
few	TRBV12-3/TRBV12-4	TRBJ1-5	NA	CASRPTGQPQHF	TGTGCCAGCAGGCCGACAGGTCAGCCCCAGCATTTT
NA	TRBV27	TRBJ2-7	NA	CASSLGPEQYF	TGTGCCAGCAGTTTAGGGCCCGAGCAGTACTTC
NA	TRBV3-1/TRBV3-2	TRBJ2-5	NA	CASSQSGPMGRETQYF	TGTGCCAGCAGCCAATCCGGGCCCATGGGGAGAGAGACCCAGTACTTC